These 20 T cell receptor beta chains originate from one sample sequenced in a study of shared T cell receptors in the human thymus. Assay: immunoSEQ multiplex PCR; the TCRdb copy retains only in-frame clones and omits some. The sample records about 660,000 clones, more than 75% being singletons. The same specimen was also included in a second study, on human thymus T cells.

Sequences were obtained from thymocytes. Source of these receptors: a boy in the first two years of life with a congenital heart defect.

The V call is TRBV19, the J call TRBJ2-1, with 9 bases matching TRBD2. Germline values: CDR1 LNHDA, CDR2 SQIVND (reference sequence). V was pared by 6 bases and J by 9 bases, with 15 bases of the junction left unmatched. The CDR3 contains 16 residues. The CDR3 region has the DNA TGTGCCAGTAGCCTCTTGGGGGTCCTAGCGGGAATTGAGCAGTTCTTC. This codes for CASSLLGVLAGIEQFF.

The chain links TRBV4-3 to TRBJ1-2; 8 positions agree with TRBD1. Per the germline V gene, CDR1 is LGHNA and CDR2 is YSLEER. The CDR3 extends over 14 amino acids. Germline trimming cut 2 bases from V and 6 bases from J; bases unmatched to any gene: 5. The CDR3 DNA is TGCGCCAGCAGCCAAAGTACAGGGGGAGATGGCTACACCTTC. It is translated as CASSQSTGGDGYTF.

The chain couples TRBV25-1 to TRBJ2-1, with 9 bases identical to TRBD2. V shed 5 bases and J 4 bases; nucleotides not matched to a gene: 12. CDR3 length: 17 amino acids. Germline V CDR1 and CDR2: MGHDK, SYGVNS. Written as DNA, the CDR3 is TGTGCCAGCAGTATTTACATAGGACTAGCGAAGTACAATGAGCAGTTCTTC. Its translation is CASSIYIGLAKYNEQFF. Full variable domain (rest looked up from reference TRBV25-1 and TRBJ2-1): EADIYQTPRYLVIGTGKKITLECSQTMGHDKMYWYQQDPGMELHLIHYSYGVNSTEKGDLSSESTVSRIRTEHFPLTLESARPSHTSQYLCASSIYIGLAKYNEQFFGPGTRLTVL.

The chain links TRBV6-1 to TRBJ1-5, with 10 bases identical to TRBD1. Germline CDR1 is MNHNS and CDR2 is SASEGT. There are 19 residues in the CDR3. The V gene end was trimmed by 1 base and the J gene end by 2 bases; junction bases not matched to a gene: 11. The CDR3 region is CASSEELEIGQGGNQPQHF. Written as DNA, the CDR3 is TGTGCCAGCAGTGAAGAATTAGAGATTGGACAGGGGGGCAATCAGCCCCAGCATTTT.

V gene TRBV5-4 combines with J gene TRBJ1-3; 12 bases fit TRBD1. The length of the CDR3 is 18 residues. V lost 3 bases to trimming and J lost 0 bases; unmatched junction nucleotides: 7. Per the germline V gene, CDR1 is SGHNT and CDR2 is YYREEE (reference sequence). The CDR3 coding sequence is TGTGCCAGCAGCTCAACTCCGGGACAGGGGGCCTCTGGAAACACCATATATTTT. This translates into CASSSTPGQGASGNTIYF.

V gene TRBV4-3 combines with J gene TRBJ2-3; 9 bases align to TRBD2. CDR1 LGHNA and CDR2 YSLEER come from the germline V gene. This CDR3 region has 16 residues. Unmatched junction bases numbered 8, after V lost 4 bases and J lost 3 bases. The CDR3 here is CASSPPGGRETDTQYF. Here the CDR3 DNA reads TGCGCCAGCAGCCCTCCGGGCGGGAGGGAAACAGATACGCAGTATTTT.

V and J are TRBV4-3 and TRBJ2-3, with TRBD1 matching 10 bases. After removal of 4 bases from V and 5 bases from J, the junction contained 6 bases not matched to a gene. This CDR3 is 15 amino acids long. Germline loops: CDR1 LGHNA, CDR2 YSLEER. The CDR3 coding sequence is TGCGCCAGCAGCCCCCGGGACAGGGGAGGAGATACGCAGTATTTT. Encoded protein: CASSPRDRGGDTQYF.

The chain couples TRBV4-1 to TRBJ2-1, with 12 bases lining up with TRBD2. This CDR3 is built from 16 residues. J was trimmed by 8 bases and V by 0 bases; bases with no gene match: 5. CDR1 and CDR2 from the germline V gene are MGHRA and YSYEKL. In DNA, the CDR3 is TGCGCCAGCAGCCAAGATCCTAGCGGGAGGGGCCATGAGCAGTTCTTC. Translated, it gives CASSQDPSGRGHEQFF.

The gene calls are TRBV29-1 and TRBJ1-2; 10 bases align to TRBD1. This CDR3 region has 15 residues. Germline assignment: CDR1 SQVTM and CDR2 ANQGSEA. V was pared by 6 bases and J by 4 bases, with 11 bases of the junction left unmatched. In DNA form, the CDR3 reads TGCAGCGTATCCTCCGGGACAGGGGCCCGCTATGGCTACACCTTC. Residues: CSVSSGTGARYGYTF. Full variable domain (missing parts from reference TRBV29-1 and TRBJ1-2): SAVISQKPSRDICQRGTSLTIQCQVDSQVTMMFWYRQQPGQSLTLIATANQGSEATYESGFVIDKFPISRPNLTFSTLTVSNMSPEDSSIYLCSVSSGTGARYGYTFGSGTRLTVV.

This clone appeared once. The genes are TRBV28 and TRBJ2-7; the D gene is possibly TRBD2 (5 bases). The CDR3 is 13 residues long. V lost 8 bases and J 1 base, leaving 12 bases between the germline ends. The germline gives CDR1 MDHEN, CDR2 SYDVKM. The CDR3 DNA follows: TGTGCCAGCCGCCGGGAAGGGTCCTACGAGCAGTACTTC. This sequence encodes CASRREGSYEQYF.

CDR3 coding DNA: TGTGCCAGCAGCTTTCGCCCCCTTCCAGGACTAGCGGAAGGCAATGAGCAGTTCTTC. Amino acid sequence: CASSFRPLPGLAEGNEQFF. This chain joins TRBV13 and TRBJ2-1; 10 positions agree with TRBD2. CDR1 is PRHDT and CDR2 is FYEKMQ in the germline V gene (reference sequence). The CDR3 runs 19 residues. The junction had 17 bases not matched to a gene; V was cut back by 3 bases and J by 6 bases.

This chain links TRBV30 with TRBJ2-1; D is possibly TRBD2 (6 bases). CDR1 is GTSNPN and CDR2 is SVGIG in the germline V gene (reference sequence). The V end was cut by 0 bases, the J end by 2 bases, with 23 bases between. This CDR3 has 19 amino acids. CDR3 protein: CAWSVRVRRERPTYNEQFF. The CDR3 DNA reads TGTGCCTGGAGTGTACGGGTGAGGCGGGAACGTCCTACCTACAATGAGCAGTTCTTC.

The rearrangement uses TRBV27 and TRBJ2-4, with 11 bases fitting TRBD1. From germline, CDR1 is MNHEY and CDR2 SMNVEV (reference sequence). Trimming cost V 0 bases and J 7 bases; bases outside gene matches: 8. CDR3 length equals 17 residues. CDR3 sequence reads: CASSLSTGTGGMNIQYF. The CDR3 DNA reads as TGTGCCAGCAGTTTATCCACCGGGACAGGGGGGATGAACATTCAGTACTTC.

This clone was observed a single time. The CDR3 spells CASSLRTGLAGQRGKNTQYF. CDR3 DNA sequence: TGTGCCAGCAGCTTAAGGACCGGCCTAGCGGGACAAAGAGGCAAGAATACGCAGTATTTT. This chain uses TRBV11-3 with TRBJ2-3, with 9 bases lining up with TRBD2. CDR3 length equals 20 residues. CDR1 is SGHNT and CDR2 is YENEEA in the germline V gene. J lost 7 bases, V lost 2 bases, and 22 bases had no gene match. Full variable domain (missing parts from reference TRBV11-3 and TRBJ2-3): EAGVVQSPRYKIIEKKQPVAFWCNPISGHNTLYWYLQNLGQGPELLIRYENEEAVDDSQLPKDRFSAERLKGVDSTLKIQPAELGDSAVYLCASSLRTGLAGQRGKNTQYFGPGTRLTVL.

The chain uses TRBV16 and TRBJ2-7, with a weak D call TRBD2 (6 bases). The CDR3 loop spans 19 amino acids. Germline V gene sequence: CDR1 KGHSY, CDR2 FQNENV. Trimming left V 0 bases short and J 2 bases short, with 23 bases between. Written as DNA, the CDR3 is TGTGCCAGCAGCCAATCTGGGTATGTCAATAGCGGAAGGACCTACGAGCAGTACTTC. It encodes CASSQSGYVNSGRTYEQYF.

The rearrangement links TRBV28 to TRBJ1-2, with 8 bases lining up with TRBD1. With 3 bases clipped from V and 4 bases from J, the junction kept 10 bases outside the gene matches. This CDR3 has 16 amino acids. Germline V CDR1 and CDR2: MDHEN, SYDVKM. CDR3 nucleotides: TGTGCCAGCAGTTTCGTGGGACAGGCGGATGGCTATGGCTACACCTTC. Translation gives CASSFVGQADGYGYTF.

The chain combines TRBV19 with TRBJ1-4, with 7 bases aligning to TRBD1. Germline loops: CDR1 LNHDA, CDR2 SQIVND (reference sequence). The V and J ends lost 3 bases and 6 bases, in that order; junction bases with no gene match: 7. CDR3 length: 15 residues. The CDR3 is CASSIPGQQDEKLFF. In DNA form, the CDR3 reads TGTGCCAGTAGTATCCCGGGACAGCAAGATGAAAAACTGTTTTTT.

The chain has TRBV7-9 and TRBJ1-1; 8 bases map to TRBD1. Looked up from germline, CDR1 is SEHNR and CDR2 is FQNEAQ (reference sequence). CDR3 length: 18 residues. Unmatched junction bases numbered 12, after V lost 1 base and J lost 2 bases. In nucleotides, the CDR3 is TGTGCCAGCAGCTTAGGAAGGCGGACAGGGAAAAAAAACACTGAAGCTTTCTTT. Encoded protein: CASSLGRRTGKKNTEAFF.

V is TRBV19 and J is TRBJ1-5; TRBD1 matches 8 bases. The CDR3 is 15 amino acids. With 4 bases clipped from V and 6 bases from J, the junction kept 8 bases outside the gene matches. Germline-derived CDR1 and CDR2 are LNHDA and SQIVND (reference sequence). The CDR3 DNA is TGTGCCAGTAGTAAGTCGACAGGGGCGGGTCAGCCCCAGCATTTT. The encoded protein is CASSKSTGAGQPQHF.

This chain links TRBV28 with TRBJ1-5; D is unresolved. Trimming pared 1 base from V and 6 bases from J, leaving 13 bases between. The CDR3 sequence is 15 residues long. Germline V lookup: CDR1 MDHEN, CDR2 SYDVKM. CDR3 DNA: TGTGCCAGCAGTTTATTGAACCGGGCGGGTCAGCCCCAGCATTTT. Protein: CASSLLNRAGQPQHF. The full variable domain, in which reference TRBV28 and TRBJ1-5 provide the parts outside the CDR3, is DVKVTQSSRYLVKRTGEKVFLECVQDMDHENMFWYRQDPGLGLRLIYFSYDVKMKEKGDIPEGYSVSREKKERFSLILESASTNQTSMYLCASSLLNRAGQPQHFGDGTRLSIL.